This TCR beta chain derives from a study of OX40 agonist ivuxolimab in advanced cancers. Study-wide background: Anti-PD-1, anti-PD-L1 or anti-CTLA-4 therapy given earlier was allowed, and 40% had some. Overall study results and limits: Expanded clones were, on average, more numerous in CD8+ T cells than in CD4+. It was not determined which antigens were specifically recognized by the peripheral T cells that had undergone clonal expansion.

On cycle 4 day 1 and cycle 7 day 1, as well as at baseline, blood was sampled. A remark on this clone: As yet, its antigen is unknown. Relative to the germline gene, one junction end is altered; a read error may explain this.

TCRdb keeps only in-frame clones here, not all; method: immunoSEQ multiplex PCR. Among about 110,000 clones listed, about nine tenths were seen once. The CDR3 extends over 14 amino acids. Germline-derived CDR1 and CDR2 are SGHAT and FQNNGV. The clonotype comes from an adult with an advanced solid tumor such as melanoma, head and neck, liver or kidney cancer. The chain couples TRBV11-2 to TRBJ1-2, with a tentative D call TRBD1 (5 bases). The source was CD4+ or CD8+ T cells sorted from blood, collected in a trial of the OX40 agonist ivuxolimab. The CDR3 bases are TGTGCCAGCAGCTTAGAATTGCGGACAACCCTTTTCTTCTTC. Encoded protein: CASSLELRTTLFFF.